The present T cell receptor beta chain was sequenced within a study of blood T cell repertoires in COVID-19. Under the authors' procedure: Estimation of nucleated cell counts was performed using reference gene primer amplification. The data were produced by immunoSEQ multiplex PCR, yet TCRdb's version contains in-frame clones alone and is incomplete. V, J and clone size were drawn from that table, and D and trimming were deduced from the DNA. The data contain under 300,000 clones, 82% of them singletons. Germline V lookup: CDR1 SGHKS, CDR2 YYEKEE (reference sequence). Trimming stripped 6 bases from V and 7 bases from J, with 19 bases between. CDR3 size: 15 residues.

The V gene is TRBV5-5, the J gene TRBJ2-2; D is uncertain. The sequence derives from a woman aged 80 or older with active or convalescent COVID-19. Sample: peripheral blood. The CDR3 spells CASKTGGLVVGELFF. DNA for the CDR3: TGTGCCAGCAAAACCGGTGGGCTCGTTGTCGGGGAGCTGTTTTTT.